This TCR beta chain emerged from a study of cytomegalovirus exposure and HLA in healthy donors. Study-wide results and limits: In a later analysis, V- and J-gene trimming of beta chains associated with a DCLRE1C missense variant, replicated independently.

Primers included in the PCR were 60 Vbeta and 13 Jbeta primers. Sequencing used immunoSEQ multiplex PCR; TCRdb keeps in-frame clones, though not all of them. The sample shows roughly 93,000 clones, about 81% of them seen only once. Donors counted as nominally healthy when sampled, yet unrecorded immune exposures were likely. V gave up 5 bases and J gave up 9 bases; unmatched junction bases: 9. The CDR3 totals 14 residues. CDR1 is SQVTM and CDR2 is ANQGSEA in the germline V gene. On this clone itself: What it binds is unknown.

This TCR was sampled from a man between 18 and 29 years old in good health and CMV-seropositive. The sequenced sample consisted of PBMCs. This chain links TRBV29-1 with TRBJ2-1, with 11 bases identical to TRBD2. CDR3 nucleotides: TGCAGCGTTCCCGGGACTAGCGGCTTTGGTGAGCAGTTCTTC. Amino acid sequence: CSVPGTSGFGEQFF.